The T cell receptor (beta chain) described here comes from a study of technical replicates of blood from a handful of donors. The assay was immunoSEQ multiplex PCR, and TCRdb's table has in-frame clones only and misses some. The data contain 65,000 to 90,000 clones, 92% of them singletons. The CDR3 loop spans 17 amino acids. V lost 2 bases to trimming and J lost 2 bases, with 17 bases between them. Germline lookup yields CDR1 MGHRA and CDR2 YSYEKL. The chain joins TRBV4-1 to TRBJ2-3; perhaps TRBD1 as D (5 bases). Input material: T cells isolated from PBMCs. This sequence was found in a human donor in good health. CDR3 sequence: CASSQSRGRDTTDTQYF. The CDR3 DNA is TGCGCCAGCAGCCAATCAAGGGGCAGAGACACCACAGATACGCAGTATTTT.